The clone carrying this T cell receptor (beta chain) was observed once. Its antigen is unknown. This clone may be a read error of a much larger clone one base away. This sample is part of a study of T cells in Graves' hyperthyroidism and ophthalmopathy. The CDR3 runs 17 residues. Trimming cost V 5 bases and J 5 bases; bases outside gene matches: 13. The germline CDR1 and CDR2 sequences are LGHNT and FRNRAP. RNA transcripts provided the source from which TCR beta CDR3 regions were amplified. With the HTBI primer set, the TCR CDR3 went through a first round of RT-PCR. TCRdb re-called the multiplex PCR reads through MiXCR, storing one row per CDR3 protein. The sample has 45,000 or so distinct CDR3 sequences; around half are singletons. On the basis of clinical symptoms, serum thyroxine and TRAb, thyroid ultrasound and orbital computed tomography, diagnoses were made. Study findings and constraints: In the blood, most expanded thyroid clonotypes above 0.001 appeared as well. A 13 V-J model separated ophthalmopathy from stable hyperthyroidism. Ophthalmopathy, which appeared later, was predicted by the model a median around 6.5 months before onset.

Sequencing was done on a sample of peripheral blood or thyroid tissue (not recorded which). The TCR sequence derives from a woman aged 50 to 65 with Graves' hyperthyroidism. The chain couples TRBV12-5 to TRBJ2-2, with 8 bases aligning to TRBD2. CDR3 sequence (DNA): TGTGCTAGTGGTCCCCGGAGCGGGAGAAGTTGGACCGGGGAGCTGTTTTTT. This sequence encodes CASGPRSGRSWTGELFF.